The 21 T cell receptor beta chains below were found in one sample sequenced in a study of blood T cell repertoires in COVID-19. Measured with immunoSEQ multiplex PCR; TCRdb has only the in-frame clones, and not every one. The sample carries hundreds of thousands of clones, around 90% recorded once. The sequenced sample consisted of PBMCs or T cells enriched from blood (not recorded which). Receptors originate from a middle-aged woman with acute COVID-19.

The V gene is TRBV30, the J gene TRBJ1-5; TRBD1 aligns across 7 bases. Germline V gene data show CDR1 as GTSNPN and CDR2 as SVGIG (reference sequence). CDR3 length: 13 amino acids. V was pared by 5 bases and J by 5 bases, with 6 bases of the junction left unmatched. The CDR3 DNA is TGTGCCTGGGGCAGGGGGGTTCATCAGCCCCAGCATTTT. Translated, it gives CAWGRGVHQPQHF. Based on the CDR3 plus reference TRBV30 and TRBJ1-5, the full variable domain is SQTIHQWPATLVQPVGSPLSLECTVEGTSNPNLYWYRQAAGRGLQLLFYSVGIGQISSEVPQNLSASRPQDRQFILSSKKLLLSDSGFYLCAWGRGVHQPQHFGDGTRLSIL.

The chain has TRBV5-1 and TRBJ1-4; D is undetermined. The CDR3 contains 14 residues. V gave up 0 bases and J gave up 4 bases, with 7 bases separating them. Germline V CDR1 and CDR2: SGHRS, YFSETQ. The CDR3, as DNA: TGCGCCAGCAGCTTGGCGGGGTATAATGAAAAACTGTTTTTT. This translates into CASSLAGYNEKLFF.

The rearrangement uses TRBV6-5 and TRBJ2-2; possibly TRBD2 for D (5 bases). Germline V gene data show CDR1 as MNHEY and CDR2 as SVGAGI. CDR3 length: 14 amino acids. Trimming left V 3 bases short and J 7 bases short, with 12 bases between. The CDR3 reads CASSYRRKGGELFF. The DNA for the CDR3 is TGTGCCAGCAGTTATCGGAGGAAGGGCGGGGAGCTGTTTTTT.

The chain employs TRBV9 and TRBJ2-3; tentatively, D is TRBD2 (6 bases). In germline, CDR1 is SGDLS, CDR2 YYNGEE. CDR3 length equals 15 residues. Trimming cost V 5 bases and J 0 bases, with 13 bases left between them. The CDR3 protein is CASSPHGGSTDTQYF. DNA of the CDR3: TGTGCCAGCAGTCCCCACGGGGGAAGCACAGATACGCAGTATTTT.

V and J are TRBV10-3 and TRBJ2-2; D gene uncertain. Germline V gene lookup returns CDR1 ENHRY and CDR2 SYGVKD. The CDR3 runs to 16 residues. V lost 2 bases and J 0 bases, leaving 10 bases between the germline ends. CDR3 sequence: CAISEPVVPNTGELFF. For the CDR3, the DNA is TGTGCCATCAGTGAGCCTGTAGTACCGAACACCGGGGAGCTGTTTTTT.

In its sample, this clone was seen a few times. The CDR3 region is CASSSSGGLETQYF. The CDR3, as DNA: TGTGCCAGCAGTAGTAGCGGGGGGTTAGAGACCCAGTACTTC. The chain uses TRBV6-5 and TRBJ2-5, with 10 bases fitting TRBD2. Germline-derived CDR1 and CDR2 are MNHEY and SVGAGI. There are 14 residues in the CDR3. V dropped 5 bases and J dropped 4; count of bases not matched to a gene: 4.

The chain employs TRBV7-2 and TRBJ1-2, with 8 bases aligning to TRBD1. The CDR3 consists of 16 residues. The V gene's germline CDR1 is SGHTA and CDR2 FQGNSA. V was clipped by 3 bases and J by 0 bases; unmatched bases: 6. CDR3 nucleotides: TGTGCCAGCAGCTTGGGACAGGCCCTCGCTAACTATGGCTACACCTTC. Translation gives CASSLGQALANYGYTF.

The rearrangement links TRBV7-9 to TRBJ1-2; maybe TRBD1 (5 bases). Germline V lookup: CDR1 SEHNR, CDR2 FQNEAQ (reference sequence). The V end was cut by 3 bases, the J end by 4 bases, with 9 bases between. The CDR3 consists of 13 residues. CDR3 protein: CASSFQGSYGYTF. The DNA of the CDR3 is TGTGCCAGCAGCTTTCAGGGAAGCTATGGCTACACCTTC.

This sequence joins TRBV14 and TRBJ1-1; 10 nucleotides line up with TRBD1. CDR3 length equals 16 residues. Germline CDR1 is SGHDN and CDR2 is FVKESK. The V segment lost 4 bases and the J segment 0 bases; nucleotides outside the gene matches: 5. CDR3 amino acids: CASSRRTGGLNTEAFF. The CDR3 nucleotides read TGTGCCAGCAGCCGGAGGACAGGGGGTCTGAACACTGAAGCTTTCTTT.

The chain joins TRBV30 to TRBJ1-6; 10 bases line up with TRBD1. The CDR3 length is 17 residues. CDR1 is GTSNPN, CDR2 SVGIG, per germline (reference sequence). Losses at the gene ends were 1 base for V and 10 bases for J; bases not matched to a gene: 13. The CDR3 sequence is CAWSDAGTGVLGSPLHF. DNA for the CDR3: TGTGCCTGGAGTGACGCCGGGACAGGGGTCTTGGGGTCACCCCTCCACTTT.

This rearrangement joins TRBV5-1 to TRBJ1-3; D perhaps matches TRBD1 (6 bases). This CDR3 has 18 amino acids. CDR1 and CDR2 (germline): SGHRS, YFSETQ. V lost 3 bases and J lost 0, with 19 bases in between. The chain's CDR3 is CASSWGPGTASSGNTIYF. CDR3 sequence (DNA): TGCGCCAGCAGCTGGGGGCCCGGGACCGCAAGCTCTGGAAACACCATATATTTT.

The V and J genes are TRBV10-3 and TRBJ1-2, with TRBD1 matching over 9 bases. The CDR3 contains 11 residues. The germline CDR1 and CDR2 sequences are ENHRY and SYGVKD. Trimming at V came to 9 bases and at J to 7 bases, leaving 3 bases not matched to a gene. The CDR3 reads CAMGTGSGYTF. CDR3 nucleotide sequence: TGTGCCATGGGGACAGGGAGTGGCTACACCTTC.

The rearrangement links TRBV6-2 or TRBV6-3 to TRBJ2-7, with D possibly being TRBD2 (5 bases). Germline loops: CDR1 MNHEY, CDR2 SVGEGT. This CDR3 comprises 14 residues. The germline V and J ends were trimmed by 3 bases and 0 bases, with 9 bases remaining between them. In DNA form, the CDR3 reads TGTGCCAGCAGTTATGAGGACTCCTCCTACGAGCAGTACTTC. Translating gives CASSYEDSSYEQYF.

This sequence joins TRBV5-6 and TRBJ1-5; TRBD1 aligns across 7 bases. The germline V gene encodes CDR1 SGHDT and CDR2 YYEEEE. Trimming took 4 bases from V and 4 from J; bases not matched to a gene: 11. The CDR3 sequence is 16 residues long. In DNA form, the CDR3 reads TGTGCCAGCAGCCCGTACCGACAGGGAAGGAATCAGCCCCAGCATTTT. Encoded protein: CASSPYRQGRNQPQHF. The full variable domain, with the rest looked up from reference TRBV5-6 and TRBJ1-5, is DAGVTQSPTHLIKTRGQQVTLRCSPKSGHDTVSWYQQALGQGPQFIFQYYEEEERQRGNFPDRFSGHQFPNYSSELNVNALLLGDSALYLCASSPYRQGRNQPQHFGDGTRLSIL.

The V and J genes are TRBV5-1 and TRBJ1-4, with a tentative D call TRBD1 (5 bases). The CDR3 is 15 amino acids. V was shortened by 4 bases and J by 8 bases, with 18 bases between the two germline ends. In germline, CDR1 is SGHRS, CDR2 YFSETQ. The CDR3, as DNA: TGCGCCAGCAGCCCCGGGTTGGGGCGCAGGGAAAAACTGTTTTTT. Translating gives CASSPGLGRREKLFF.

The table lists this clone with a count of one. V and J are TRBV19 and TRBJ2-1; 9 bases are a match to TRBD1. J lost 7 bases, V lost 3 bases, and 13 bases had no gene match. This CDR3 comprises 17 residues. CDR1 LNHDA and CDR2 SQIVND come from the germline V gene (reference sequence). The CDR3 DNA sequence: TGTGCCAGTAGTATGATTCGGGACAGGGTGCGGGATAATGAGCAGTTCTTC. Translation: CASSMIRDRVRDNEQFF.

The gene calls are TRBV6-5 and TRBJ2-7; perhaps TRBD1 as D (6 bases). Germline V gene data show CDR1 as MNHEY and CDR2 as SVGAGI. V lost 8 bases and J 2 bases, leaving 10 bases between the germline ends. CDR3 length: 12 amino acids. The CDR3 DNA follows: TGTGCCAGCTCGCAGGGGACCTACGAGCAGTACTTC. This translates into CASSQGTYEQYF.

V usage is TRBV7-2 and J usage is TRBJ2-2; D is uncertain. The germline gives CDR1 SGHTA, CDR2 FQGNSA. V lost 7 bases, J lost 0 bases, and 12 bases lay in between. The CDR3 is 15 amino acids. The CDR3 loop is CASTLWQANTGELFF. CDR3 sequence (DNA): TGTGCCAGCACCTTGTGGCAGGCGAACACCGGGGAGCTGTTTTTT.

The chain employs TRBV4-1 and TRBJ2-1, with D unclear. Germline lookup yields CDR1 MGHRA and CDR2 YSYEKL. CDR3 length equals 16 residues. V lost 1 base and J lost 0, with 10 bases in between. The CDR3 sequence: CASSQVDLISYNEQFF. CDR3 coding DNA: TGCGCCAGCAGCCAAGTAGATTTAATCTCCTACAATGAGCAGTTCTTC.

This sequence joins TRBV6-5 and TRBJ1-1; unclear D gene. The CDR3 contains 13 residues. The germline V gene encodes CDR1 MNHEY and CDR2 SVGAGI. Deletions cut 5 bases from V and 3 bases from J, with 10 bases between. In DNA form, the CDR3 reads TGTGCCAGCAGTCGGAACAGATACACTGAAGCTTTCTTT. Translating it yields CASSRNRYTEAFF.

The chain is built from TRBV14 and TRBJ2-7, with TRBD2 matching 7 bases. J was trimmed by 3 bases and V by 1 base; bases with no gene match: 12. Germline V gene sequence: CDR1 SGHDN, CDR2 FVKESK. The length of the CDR3 is 17 residues. The CDR3 DNA reads as TGTGCCAGCAGCCAAGGCCGTCGGGTAGCGGGCGGCTACGAGCAGTACTTC. Its protein product is CASSQGRRVAGGYEQYF.